The 7 T cell receptor beta chains below come from one sample, sequenced in a study of cytomegalovirus exposure and HLA in healthy donors. The PCR had 60 Vbeta and 13 Jbeta primers. Clones were sequenced by immunoSEQ multiplex PCR, and TCRdb holds only the in-frame ones, with some missing. The data show about 67,000 clones, 68% seen once. Sequencing was carried out using PBMCs. The receptors shown here come from a woman aged 25 to 45 in good health and CMV-seronegative.

The chain links TRBV18 to TRBJ2-3; 7 nucleotides align to TRBD1. The CDR3 covers 18 residues. V dropped 0 bases and J dropped 4; count of bases not matched to a gene: 13. The germline gives CDR1 KGHSH, CDR2 LQKENI. The CDR3 loop reads CASSPPLTGTENPDTQYF. DNA of the CDR3: TGTGCCAGCTCACCACCCTTGACCGGGACAGAGAACCCAGATACGCAGTATTTT.

The V call is TRBV28, the J call TRBJ1-4, with a tentative D call TRBD1 (6 bases). The CDR3 loop spans 14 amino acids. The germline V gene has CDR1 MDHEN and CDR2 SYDVKM. Trimming shortened V by 11 bases and J by 8 bases, and 21 bases separated the two germline ends. The CDR3 nucleotides read TGTGCCTCCCAGGGAGGGGGGGGGTACGAAAAACTGTTTTTT. Translated: CASQGGGGYEKLFF.

The rearrangement uses TRBV9 and TRBJ2-4; weak D call: TRBD2 (8 bases). The CDR3 contains 15 residues. The V end lost 4 bases, the J end lost 6 bases, and 17 bases lay between the germline ends. CDR1 is SGDLS and CDR2 is YYNGEE in the germline V gene. The CDR3 DNA reads TGTGCCAGCAGCCCTCGGGAGGGGGCGGGAAACATTCAGTACTTC. Translated, it gives CASSPREGAGNIQYF.

The chain combines TRBV30 with TRBJ2-5; D is perhaps TRBD1 (7 bases). Germline CDR1 is GTSNPN and CDR2 is SVGIG (reference sequence). V gave up 5 bases and J gave up 7 bases, with 14 bases separating them. This CDR3 contains 12 residues. DNA for the CDR3: TGTGCCTGGGACGGCCAGGGGGGGACCCAGTACTTC. The encoded protein is CAWDGQGGTQYF.

The chain carries TRBV4-3 and TRBJ2-2; D uncertain. The V gene's germline CDR1 is LGHNA and CDR2 YSLEER. This CDR3 region has 15 residues. Trimming left V 0 bases short and J 4 bases short, with 9 bases between. The chain's CDR3 is CASSQDRVPTGELFF. The CDR3 DNA is TGCGCCAGCAGCCAAGATCGGGTACCCACCGGGGAGCTGTTTTTT.

CDR3 amino acids: CASNDRQETQYF. For the CDR3, the DNA is TGTGCCAGCAACGACAGGCAAGAGACCCAGTACTTC. V gene TRBV6-6 combines with J gene TRBJ2-5; a possible D gene is TRBD1 (6 bases). The CDR3 is made up of 12 amino acids. CDR1 is MNHNY, CDR2 SVGAGI, per germline (reference sequence). The V gene lost 7 bases and the J gene lost 2 bases, with 8 bases spanning the gap.

The DNA for the CDR3 is TGTGCCAGCAGTTTATCGGGCTACCGCACTGAAGCTTTCTTT. Its protein is CASSLSGYRTEAFF. The chain employs TRBV27 and TRBJ1-1, with D unclear. The CDR3 extends over 14 amino acids. The V gene lost 0 bases and the J gene lost 4 bases, with 9 bases spanning the gap. Germline lookup yields CDR1 MNHEY and CDR2 SMNVEV (reference sequence).